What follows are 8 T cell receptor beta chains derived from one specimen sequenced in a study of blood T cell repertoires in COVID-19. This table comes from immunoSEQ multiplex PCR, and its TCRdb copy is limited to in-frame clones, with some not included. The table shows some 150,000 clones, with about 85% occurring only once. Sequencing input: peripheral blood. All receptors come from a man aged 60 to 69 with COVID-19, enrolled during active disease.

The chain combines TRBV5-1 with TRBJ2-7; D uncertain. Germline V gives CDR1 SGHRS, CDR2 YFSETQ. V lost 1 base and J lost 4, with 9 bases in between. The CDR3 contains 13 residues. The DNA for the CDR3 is TGCGCCAGCAGCTTGTCCGCCGGGTACGAGCAGTACTTC. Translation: CASSLSAGYEQYF. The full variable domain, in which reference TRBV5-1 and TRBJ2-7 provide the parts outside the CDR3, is KAGVTQTPRYLIKTRGQQVTLSCSPISGHRSVSWYQQTPGQGLQFLFEYFSETQRNKGNFPGRFSGRQFSNSRSEMNVSTLELGDSALYLCASSLSAGYEQYFGPGTRLTVT.

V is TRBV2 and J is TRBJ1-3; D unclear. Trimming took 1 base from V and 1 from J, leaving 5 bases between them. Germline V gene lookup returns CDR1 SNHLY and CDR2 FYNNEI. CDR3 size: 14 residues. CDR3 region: CASSEGGSGNTIYF. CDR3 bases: TGTGCCAGCAGTGAAGGCGGATCTGGAAACACCATATATTTT.

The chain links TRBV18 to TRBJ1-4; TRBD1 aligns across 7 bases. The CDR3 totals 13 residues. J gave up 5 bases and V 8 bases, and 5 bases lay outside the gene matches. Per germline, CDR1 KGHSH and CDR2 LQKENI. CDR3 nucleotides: TGTGCCAGCCGGGACAGTCAAAATGAAAAACTGTTTTTT. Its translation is CASRDSQNEKLFF.

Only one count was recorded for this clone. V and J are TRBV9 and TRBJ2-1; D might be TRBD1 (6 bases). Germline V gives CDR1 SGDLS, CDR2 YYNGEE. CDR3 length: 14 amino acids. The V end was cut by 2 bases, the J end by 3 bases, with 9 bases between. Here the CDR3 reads CASSVTGLYNEQFF. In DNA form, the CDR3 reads TGTGCCAGCAGCGTCACAGGGCTCTACAATGAGCAGTTCTTC.

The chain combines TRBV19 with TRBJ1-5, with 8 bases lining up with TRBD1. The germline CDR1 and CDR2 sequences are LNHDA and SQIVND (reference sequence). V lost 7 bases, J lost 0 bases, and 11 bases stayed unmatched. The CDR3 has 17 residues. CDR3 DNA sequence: TGTGCCAGTAATTATGCAGGGGGCCCTAATAGCAATCAGCCCCAGCATTTT. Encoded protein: CASNYAGGPNSNQPQHF.

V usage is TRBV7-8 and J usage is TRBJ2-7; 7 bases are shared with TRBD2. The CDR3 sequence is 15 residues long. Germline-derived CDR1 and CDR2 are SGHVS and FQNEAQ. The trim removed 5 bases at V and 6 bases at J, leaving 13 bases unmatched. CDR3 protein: CASSNPSTGGREQYF. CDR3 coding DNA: TGTGCCAGCAGCAACCCTTCGACGGGAGGTCGCGAGCAGTACTTC.

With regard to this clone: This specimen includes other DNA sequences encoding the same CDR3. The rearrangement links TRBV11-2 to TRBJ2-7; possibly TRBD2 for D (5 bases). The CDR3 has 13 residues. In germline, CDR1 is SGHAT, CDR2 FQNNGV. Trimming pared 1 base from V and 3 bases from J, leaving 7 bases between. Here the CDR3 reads CASSLVGGYEQYF. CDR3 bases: TGTGCCAGCAGCTTAGTCGGAGGCTACGAGCAGTACTTC.

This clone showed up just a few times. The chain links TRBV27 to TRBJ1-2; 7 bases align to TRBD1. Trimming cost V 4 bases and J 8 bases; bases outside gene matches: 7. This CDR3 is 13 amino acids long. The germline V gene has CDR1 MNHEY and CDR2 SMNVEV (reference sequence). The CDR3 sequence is CASSYPTGRGYTF. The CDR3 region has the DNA TGTGCCAGCAGTTACCCGACAGGGCGCGGCTACACCTTC.